This record looks at one T cell receptor beta chain sequence and its context. Study processing details: From reference gene primer amplification, estimates of nucleated cell counts were derived. Profiled with immunoSEQ multiplex PCR; TCRdb holds only in-frame clones, not every one. From that table come the V and J calls and clone size; the DNA was used to work out D and trimming. Of roughly 38,000 clones listed, 60% to 85% are singletons. Unmatched junction bases numbered 9, after V lost 4 bases and J lost 5 bases. The CDR3 consists of 16 residues. Germline V gene data show CDR1 as LGHDT and CDR2 as YNNKEL (reference sequence). The sample is drawn from a study of blood T cell repertoires in COVID-19. At the level of the study: The origin of the acute and convalescent COVID-19 samples was the United States, Italy and Spain.

This chain joins TRBV3-1 (or the pseudogene TRBV3-2) and TRBJ2-1, with TRBD2 identical over 9 bases. The receptor comes from a man aged 60-69 years with active COVID-19. Sequenced input: peripheral blood. CDR3: CASSPMAGGPNNEQFF. The CDR3 nucleotides read TGTGCCAGCAGCCCGATGGCGGGAGGGCCGAACAATGAGCAGTTCTTC.